These T cell receptor beta chains were read from a single sample in a study of T cell responses to AZD1222 COVID-19 vaccine. Method: immunoSEQ multiplex PCR; TCRdb's copy keeps in-frame clones and lacks some. The data hold 100,000 to 150,000 clones, with 80% to 90% observed a single time. This specimen consisted of peripheral blood, obtained on day 0 of MenACWY control vaccination. Source of these receptors: an adult in good health. The CDR3 runs from the conserved cysteine through the conserved F or W. The D gene is left open where the match is weak. A row's size may be missing; if present it is once, few, many or a size class.

NA | NA | TRBJ2-3 | TRBV5-1 | TGCGCCAGCAGCTTGGTTCGGGGGGCGGATACGCAGTATTTT | CASSLVRGADTQYF
NA | NA | TRBJ2-1 | TRBV6-5 | TGTGCCAGCAGTTACCAGGGCCCCCTCAATGAGCAGTTCTTC | CASSYQGPLNEQFF
NA | NA | TRBJ1-1 | TRBV27 | TGTGCCAGCAGAGGGGGTAGGTGGGATGAAGCTTTCTTT | CASRGGRWDEAFF
NA | NA | TRBJ1-4 | TRBV5-6 | TGTGCCAGCAGCCGCACAGTCGAAAAACTGTTTTTT | CASSRTVEKLFF
few | NA | TRBJ1-3 | TRBV5-5 | TGTGCCAGCAGCTCACTCGGAACCGGACAGTCTGGAAACACCATATATTTT | CASSSLGTGQSGNTIYF
NA | NA | TRBJ1-5 | TRBV21-1 | TGTGCCATCCTGGACAGCGAGTATAGCAATCAGCCCCAGCATTTT | CAILDSEYSNQPQHF
few | NA | TRBJ2-7 | TRBV4-3 | TGCGCCAGCAGCCAAGATTTGGCTAGCCGCTACGAGCAGTACTTC | CASSQDLASRYEQYF
NA | NA | TRBJ1-2 | TRBV7-9 | TGTGCCAGCAGGTTGGGGGAGCAGGGCTACACCTTC | CASRLGEQGYTF
NA | NA | TRBJ1-1 | TRBV11-2 | TGTGCCAGCAGCTCAAAACCCAAGACAATGAACACTGAAGCTTTCTTT | CASSSKPKTMNTEAFF
once | NA | TRBJ2-3 | TRBV9 | TGTGCCAGCACGACCGACCCATACACAGATACGCAGTATTTT | CASTTDPYTDTQYF
NA | TRBD2 | TRBJ2-2 | TRBV11-3 | TGTGCCAGCACCCCCAGGCGGCTAGCGGGGACCGGGGAGCTGTTTTTT | CASTPRRLAGTGELFF
NA | TRBD1 | TRBJ2-7 | TRBV6-2/TRBV6-3 | TGTGCCAGCAGTTGGGACAGGGTCTACGAGCAGTACTTC | CASSWDRVYEQYF
NA | NA | TRBJ2-3 | TRBV25-1 | TGTGCCAGCAGCGACGGCAGGGGAGATACGCAGTATTTT | CASSDGRGDTQYF
few | TRBD1 | TRBJ1-5 | TRBV12-3/TRBV12-4 | TGTGCCAGCAGCACCACAGGGGGCCAGCCCCAGCATTTT | CASSTTGGQPQHF
NA | TRBD1 | TRBJ1-2 | TRBV6-5 | TGTGCCAGCAACCGGGACAGGGGATCTCCCTATGGCTACACCTTC | CASNRDRGSPYGYTF
once | NA | TRBJ2-1 | TRBV30 | TGTGCCTGGAGTATGGCTAGCTACAATGAGCAGTTCTTC | CAWSMASYNEQFF
NA | NA | TRBJ1-2 | TRBV27 | TGTGCCAGCAGTTTATCGGGCCTCTATGGCTACACCTTC | CASSLSGLYGYTF
once | TRBD1 | TRBJ2-3 | TRBV24-1 | TGTGCCACCAGTGGCCACCGGGACAGGGGACCCACAGATACGCAGTATTTT | CATSGHRDRGPTDTQYF
NA | TRBD1 | TRBJ2-7 | TRBV30 | TGTGCCTGGAATGAACAGGGGAGATATAACGAGCAGTACTTC | CAWNEQGRYNEQYF
few | NA | TRBJ1-1 | TRBV2 | TGTGCCAGCATTGGGAACGGCCTGAACACTGAAGCTTTCTTT | CASIGNGLNTEAFF
NA | NA | TRBJ2-1 | TRBV13 | TGTGCCAGCAGCTTAGAGGGGACACCTAACAATGAGCAGTTCTTC | CASSLEGTPNNEQFF
NA | NA | TRBJ1-2 | TRBV28 | TGTGCCAGCAGTTTATCGGGAAGGAACTATGGCTACACCTTC | CASSLSGRNYGYTF
NA | NA | TRBJ2-2 | TRBV2 | TGTGCCAGCAGTGAGGGGCCCGACCGGACCGGGGAGCTGTTTTTT | CASSEGPDRTGELFF
NA | NA | TRBJ2-5 | TRBV30 | TGTGCCTGCCGGCTGGCAGGTCTAGAGACCCAGTACTTC | CACRLAGLETQYF
NA | NA | TRBJ2-5 | TRBV19 | TGTGCCAGTAGTATATCTGGCAGTCAGACCCAGTACTTC | CASSISGSQTQYF
NA | NA | TRBJ1-1 | TRBV2 | TGTGCCAGCAGTGGACCAGACAGCTACGACGACACTGAAGCTTTCTTT | CASSGPDSYDDTEAFF
NA | NA | TRBJ1-4 | TRBV14 | TGTGCCAGCAGCCAAGATCTCCACCGAAAACTGTTTTTT | CASSQDLHRKLFF
NA | NA | TRBJ1-1 | TRBV5-1 | TGCGCCAGCAGCTTGGCCCCAGGGATAGACACTGAAGCTTTCTTT | CASSLAPGIDTEAFF
few | TRBD2 | TRBJ2-3 | TRBV11-3 | TGTGCCAGCAGCTTTAGCGGGAGGCCAGATACGCAGTATTTT | CASSFSGRPDTQYF
NA | TRBD2 | TRBJ2-7 | TRBV14 | TGTGCCAGCAGCCAAGACCCCTCAGCGGGAGGGCTCTACGGCAACGAGCAGTACTTC | CASSQDPSAGGLYGNEQYF
NA | TRBD2 | TRBJ2-5 | TRBV3-1/TRBV3-2 | TGTGCCAGCAGCCAAGTGATAGCGGGAGGTTTAGAGACCCAGTACTTC | CASSQVIAGGLETQYF
few | NA | TRBJ2-5 | TRBV24-1 | TGTGCCACCAGTGACCCGGGTGTACAAGAGACCCAGTACTTC | CATSDPGVQETQYF
NA | TRBD2 | TRBJ2-1 | TRBV5-1 | TGCGCCAGCAGCTTGGGACTAGCGGGGAACAATGAGCAGTTCTTC | CASSLGLAGNNEQFF
NA | NA | TRBJ1-6 | TRBV5-3 | TGTGCCAGATTTGAGTCACCCCTCCACTTT | CARFESPLHF
NA | NA | TRBJ2-1 | TRBV5-1 | TGCGCCAGCAGCTTGGGACTAAACAACAATGAGCAGTTCTTC | CASSLGLNNNEQFF
NA | TRBD1 | TRBJ2-1 | TRBV5-4 | TGTGCCAGCAGCACGGGACAGGGGATACTGAATGAGCAGTTCTTC | CASSTGQGILNEQFF